Reported below is one T cell receptor (beta chain). What it binds is unknown. Although they were nominally healthy when sampled, donors likely had unrecorded immune exposures. CDR3 length equals 15 residues. V lost 5 bases to trimming and J lost 6 bases, with 17 bases between them. Germline-derived CDR1 and CDR2 are LGHNT and FRNRAP. The data were obtained in a study of cytomegalovirus exposure and HLA in healthy donors. Study-level information: One earlier analysis, a look at 200 million or so T cells, found some 100 million unique TCR beta sequences.

Regarding the study as a whole: Researchers reported in a later analysis that a missense DCLRE1C variant was tied to TCR beta V- and J-gene trimming.

Use of 60 Vbeta and 13 Jbeta primers characterized the PCR. Using immunoSEQ multiplex PCR, the repertoire was profiled, and TCRdb retains in-frame clones only, with some absent. This table has 140,000 or so clones, roughly 80% appearing once. J is TRBJ1-5 and V is TRBV12-5; D possibly corresponds to TRBD1 (6 bases). This sequence originates from a male donor in good health and CMV-seronegative. The sample consisted of PBMCs. For the CDR3, the DNA is TGTGCTAGTGGTCCCGGGACATCGAGCCGTCAGCCCCAGCATTTT. This codes for CASGPGTSSRQPQHF.